A single sample is the source of the 9 T cell receptor beta chains below, sequenced in a study of T-cell reconstitution after alpha-beta-depleted transplantation in children. For TCRbeta, the library was prepared with unique molecular identifiers. TCRdb re-called the PCR reads with MiXCR, one entry per CDR3 protein. The sample comprises 450,000 to 600,000 distinct CDR3 sequences, about 33% of which are singletons, and more than 2% rests with the top ten. Specimen: PBMCs from the stem cell graft donor, collected from the stem cell graft. All receptors derive from a human donor who donated a stem cell graft to a child with aplastic anemia.

The CDR3 is CASRYSHGTYNEQFF. DNA of the CDR3: TGTGCCAGCAGATACAGCCATGGGACCTACAATGAGCAGTTCTTC. The chain uses TRBV12-3 or TRBV12-4 and TRBJ2-1; no firm D call. Trimming removed 6 bases at V and 2 bases at J, with 14 bases between. The CDR3 is 15 amino acids.

In DNA form, the CDR3 reads TGCGCCAGCGCGGAGCACCCCAGCTCCTACAATGAGCAGTTCTTC. Residues: CASAEHPSSYNEQFF. J is TRBJ2-1 and V is TRBV4-3; D ambiguous. Trimming shortened V by 8 bases and J by 0 bases, and 14 bases separated the two germline ends. Germline CDR1 is LGHNA and CDR2 is YSLEER. The CDR3 runs 15 residues.

The V gene is TRBV20-1, the J gene TRBJ2-3, with D perhaps matching TRBD2 (6 bases). This CDR3 is 16 amino acids long. Trimming pared 5 bases from V and 4 bases from J, leaving 22 bases between. Germline loops: CDR1 DFQATT, CDR2 SNEGSKA (reference sequence). CDR3 sequence: CSAPQPGTGEADTQYF. The CDR3 DNA reads as TGCAGTGCTCCTCAACCGGGAACGGGAGAGGCAGATACGCAGTATTTT.

This sequence joins TRBV6-1 and TRBJ1-1, with a possible D match to TRBD1 (5 bases). CDR1 is MNHNS, CDR2 SASEGT, per germline. Deletions cut 7 bases from V and 1 base from J, with 10 bases between. This CDR3 has 13 residues. The CDR3 DNA reads TGTGCCAGCAATGTCCAGGGGAACACTGAAGCTTTCTTT. Residues: CASNVQGNTEAFF.

This sequence joins TRBV19 and TRBJ2-2, with TRBD2 matching 10 bases. The V and J ends lost 6 bases and 5 bases, in that order; junction bases with no gene match: 6. The CDR3 extends over 15 amino acids. CDR1 is LNHDA, CDR2 SQIVND, per germline (reference sequence). CDR3 in amino acids: CASRRTSGATGELFF. The CDR3 DNA sequence: TGTGCCAGTAGGCGGACTAGCGGAGCGACCGGGGAGCTGTTTTTT.

This chain connects TRBV5-1 to TRBJ2-5; D is ambiguous. CDR3 length: 14 amino acids. CDR1 is SGHRS, CDR2 YFSETQ, per germline. Trimming removed 0 bases from V and 6 bases from J, with 12 bases in between. The CDR3 region is CASSLDASIKTQYF. As DNA, the CDR3 is TGCGCCAGCAGCTTGGACGCTTCCATAAAGACCCAGTACTTC.

This chain joins TRBV9 and TRBJ1-6; D call uncertain. Germline V lookup: CDR1 SGDLS, CDR2 YYNGEE. Deletions cut 3 bases from V and 0 bases from J, with 13 bases between. The CDR3 totals 17 residues. The CDR3 DNA sequence: TGTGCCAGCAGCGCTTCACTTACAAGCTCCTATAATTCACCCCTCCACTTT. It encodes CASSASLTSSYNSPLHF.

The CDR3 DNA reads as TGTGCCAGCAGCTCCGCCGGGACAGGTTACGAGACCCAGTACTTC. Translated, it gives CASSSAGTGYETQYF. The chain employs TRBV7-2 and TRBJ2-5; 8 bases are shared with TRBD1. Germline V CDR1 and CDR2: SGHTA, FQGNSA. The CDR3 contains 15 residues. V shed 4 bases, J shed 5 bases, and the junction held 9 bases outside the gene matches. The complete variable domain, with remaining parts taken from reference TRBV7-2 and TRBJ2-5, reads GAGVSQSPSNKVTEKGKDVELRCDPISGHTALYWYRQSLGQGLEFLIYFQGNSAPDKSGLPSDRFSAERTGGSVSTLTIQRTQQEDSAVYLCASSSAGTGYETQYFGPGTRLLVL.

In its sample, this clonotype was seen a few times. The chain links TRBV7-2 to TRBJ1-4, with 9 bases matching TRBD1. V shed 5 bases, J shed 13 bases, and the junction held 8 bases outside the gene matches. Germline lookup yields CDR1 SGHTA and CDR2 FQGNSA. CDR3 length: 13 amino acids. CDR3 residues: CASSPRQGGGLFF. In nucleotides, the CDR3 is TGTGCCAGCAGCCCCCGACAGGGGGGAGGACTGTTTTTT.